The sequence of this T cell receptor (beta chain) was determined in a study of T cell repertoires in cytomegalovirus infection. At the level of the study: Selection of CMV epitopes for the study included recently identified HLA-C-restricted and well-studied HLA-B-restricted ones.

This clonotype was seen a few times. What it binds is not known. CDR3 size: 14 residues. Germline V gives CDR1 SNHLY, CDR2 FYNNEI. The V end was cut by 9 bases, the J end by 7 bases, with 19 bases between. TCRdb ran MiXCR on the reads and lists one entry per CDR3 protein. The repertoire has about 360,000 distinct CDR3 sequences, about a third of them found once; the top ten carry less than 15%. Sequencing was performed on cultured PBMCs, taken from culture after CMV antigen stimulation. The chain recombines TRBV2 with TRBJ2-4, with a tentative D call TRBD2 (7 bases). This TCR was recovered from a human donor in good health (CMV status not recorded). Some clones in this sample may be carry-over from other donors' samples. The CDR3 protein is CASTVQGRGNIQYF. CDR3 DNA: TGTGCCAGTACGGTCCAGGGGCGGGGGAACATTCAGTACTTC.